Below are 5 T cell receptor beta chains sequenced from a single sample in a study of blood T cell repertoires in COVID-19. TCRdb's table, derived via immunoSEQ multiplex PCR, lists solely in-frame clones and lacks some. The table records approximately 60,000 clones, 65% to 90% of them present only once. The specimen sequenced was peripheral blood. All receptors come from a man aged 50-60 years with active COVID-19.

The CDR3 protein is CASSLNPGDHEQYF. In nucleotides, the CDR3 is TGTGCCAGCAGCCTTAACCCAGGGGACCACGAGCAGTACTTC. The chain couples TRBV5-5 to TRBJ2-7; a possible D gene is TRBD1 (6 bases). This CDR3 has 14 residues. In germline, CDR1 is SGHKS, CDR2 YYEKEE (reference sequence). The ends were cut back, 4 bases at V and 5 bases at J, with 16 bases in the middle.

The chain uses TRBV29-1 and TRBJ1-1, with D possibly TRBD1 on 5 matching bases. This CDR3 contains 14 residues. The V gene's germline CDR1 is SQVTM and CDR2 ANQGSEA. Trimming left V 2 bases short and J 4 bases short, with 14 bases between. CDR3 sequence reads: CSVERGFLGTEAFF. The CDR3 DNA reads TGCAGCGTTGAAAGGGGTTTTTTGGGCACTGAAGCTTTCTTT.

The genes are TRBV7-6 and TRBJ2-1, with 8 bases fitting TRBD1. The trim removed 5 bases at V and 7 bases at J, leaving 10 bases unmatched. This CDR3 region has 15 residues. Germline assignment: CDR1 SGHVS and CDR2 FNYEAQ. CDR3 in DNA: TGTGCCAGCAGCCTCCGACAGGGGTCGAGGAATGAGCAGTTCTTC. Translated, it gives CASSLRQGSRNEQFF.

The CDR3: CASSSGLGLAELQETQYF. DNA for the CDR3: TGTGCCAGCAGCTCCGGCTTAGGACTAGCGGAGCTACAAGAGACCCAGTACTTC. This chain uses TRBV7-8 with TRBJ2-5; 10 nucleotides line up with TRBD2. CDR1 and CDR2 from the germline V gene are SGHVS and FQNEAQ. V shed 4 bases and J 2 bases; nucleotides not matched to a gene: 13. The CDR3 covers 18 residues.

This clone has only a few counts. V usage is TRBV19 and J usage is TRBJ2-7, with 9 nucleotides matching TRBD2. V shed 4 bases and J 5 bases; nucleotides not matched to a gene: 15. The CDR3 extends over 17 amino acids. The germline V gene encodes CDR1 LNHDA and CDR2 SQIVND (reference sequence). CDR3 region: CASSSWLAGLPVDEQYF. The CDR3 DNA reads TGTGCCAGTAGTAGTTGGCTAGCGGGACTCCCAGTGGACGAGCAGTACTTC.